These 9 T cell receptor beta chains originate from one sample sequenced in a study of cytomegalovirus exposure and HLA in healthy donors. The primer mix had 60 Vbeta and 13 Jbeta primers. Repertoires were generated with immunoSEQ multiplex PCR, while TCRdb's copy carries only in-frame clones and drops some. The sample has roughly 200,000 clones; around 80% are singletons. Sequencing used PBMCs. The receptors here all came from a woman in her thirties in good health and CMV-seropositive.

This chain connects TRBV19 to TRBJ1-5; TRBD1 aligns across 7 bases. CDR3 length equals 15 residues. J was trimmed by 4 bases and V by 6 bases; bases with no gene match: 9. Per germline, CDR1 LNHDA and CDR2 SQIVND (reference sequence). CDR3 sequence reads: CASSSNRGVNQPQHF. DNA of the CDR3: TGTGCCAGTAGCTCGAACAGGGGCGTGAATCAGCCCCAGCATTTT. The full variable domain, with the rest looked up from reference TRBV19 and TRBJ1-5, is DGGITQSPKYLFRKEGQNVTLSCEQNLNHDAMYWYRQDPGQGLRLIYYSQIVNDFQKGDIAEGYSVSREKKESFPLTVTSAQKNPTAFYLCASSSNRGVNQPQHFGDGTRLSIL.

This chain uses TRBV7-2 with TRBJ2-6; D is uncertain. This CDR3 has 15 amino acids. Germline V gene sequence: CDR1 SGHTA, CDR2 FQGNSA. V gave up 5 bases and J gave up 0 bases, with 8 bases separating them. The CDR3 is CASSPRDSGANVLTF. In DNA form, the CDR3 reads TGTGCCAGCAGCCCCCGAGACTCTGGGGCCAACGTCCTGACTTTC.

The V call is TRBV2, the J call TRBJ2-3, with D unresolved. Germline CDR1 reads SNHLY; CDR2 reads FYNNEI. The V and J ends lost 2 bases and 0 bases respectively, with 18 bases between them. This CDR3 is 18 amino acids long. CDR3 DNA sequence: TGTGCCAGCAGTGAATATTGGATGCAGCAGACTAGCACAGATACGCAGTATTTT. This gives the protein CASSEYWMQQTSTDTQYF.

This clone was seen a few times. V gene TRBV6-5 combines with J gene TRBJ1-4; 7 bases map to TRBD1. CDR1 MNHEY and CDR2 SVGAGI come from the germline V gene. The CDR3 loop spans 15 amino acids. The trim removed 0 bases at V and 7 bases at J, leaving 5 bases unmatched. The CDR3 DNA is TGTGCCAGCAGTTACTCGACAGGGAGTAGTGAAAAACTGTTTTTT. Translation: CASSYSTGSSEKLFF.

The rearrangement uses TRBV5-1 and TRBJ1-4, with TRBD1 as a possible D gene (5 bases). CDR1 is SGHRS, CDR2 YFSETQ, per germline. V lost 0 bases and J 2 bases, leaving 8 bases between the germline ends. The CDR3 totals 15 residues. CDR3: CASSLVGGTNEKLFF. DNA of the CDR3: TGCGCCAGCAGCTTGGTGGGGGGGACTAATGAAAAACTGTTTTTT.

This clone is a singleton in its sample. The chain employs TRBV29-1 and TRBJ1-3; D unclear. V shed 0 bases and J shed 0 bases, with 12 bases lying between them. There are 16 residues in the CDR3. Per germline, CDR1 SQVTM and CDR2 ANQGSEA. The CDR3 loop reads CSVEDPHGDSGNTIYF. The CDR3 DNA reads as TGCAGCGTTGAAGACCCCCACGGGGACTCTGGAAACACCATATATTTT.

This clone was detected once. The CDR3 loop reads CASSQQPTGTVRPGANVLTF. The DNA for the CDR3 is TGCGCCAGCAGTCAACAACCGACCGGGACAGTGAGGCCTGGGGCCAACGTCCTGACTTTC. The J gene is TRBJ2-6, the V gene TRBV4-1; 7 positions agree with TRBD1. Germline V gives CDR1 MGHRA, CDR2 YSYEKL. Trimming cost V 6 bases and J 2 bases; bases outside gene matches: 19. This CDR3 region has 20 residues.

The rearrangement links TRBV5-1 to TRBJ1-1; D possibly corresponds to TRBD1 (5 bases). Per germline, CDR1 SGHRS and CDR2 YFSETQ. The CDR3 is 17 residues long. V was trimmed by 2 bases and J by 4 bases, leaving 21 bases between them. CDR3 nucleotide sequence: TGCGCCAGCAGCTTCAATCAGGGATTGGAATTAGGCACTGAAGCTTTCTTT. Protein product: CASSFNQGLELGTEAFF.

This clone was counted once. The rearrangement uses TRBV18 and TRBJ2-3; D gene ambiguous. V was trimmed by 5 bases and J by 0 bases, leaving 6 bases between them. CDR1 and CDR2 (germline): KGHSH, LQKENI. The CDR3 consists of 13 residues. The DNA for the CDR3 is TGTGCCAGCTCAGAGATAAGCACAGATACGCAGTATTTT. Its translation: CASSEISTDTQYF.